This is a list of T cell receptor beta chains from one sample in a study of blood T cell repertoires in COVID-19. Libraries were prepared by immunoSEQ multiplex PCR; TCRdb keeps only in-frame clonotypes and omits some of them. Of 100,000 to 150,000 clones listed, about 81% were seen once; the top ten hold 2% to 3%. The source material was PBMCs or T cells enriched from blood (not recorded which). These receptors originate from a middle-aged man with acute COVID-19. The CDR3 runs from the conserved cysteine through the conserved F or W. Each record gives: V gene, J gene, D gene, clone size, CDR3 protein, CDR3 DNA. D genes are given only for firm matches. Clone size is not always given. Where it is, it says once, few, many or a class for expanded clones.

V: TRBV18
J: TRBJ1-5
D: .
size: .
CDR3: CASSLTGRQPQHF
DNA: TGTGCCAGCTCTTTAACAGGGCGTCAGCCCCAGCATTTT

V: TRBV7-2
J: TRBJ2-1
D: TRBD1
size: .
CDR3: CASSPGTGLTGSYNEQFF
DNA: TGTGCCAGCAGCCCCGGGACAGGGTTGACGGGCTCCTACAATGAGCAGTTCTTC

V: TRBV5-1
J: TRBJ2-1
D: TRBD1
size: once
CDR3: CASSLSGTGEGNEQFF
DNA: TGCGCCAGCAGCTTGTCCGGGACAGGGGAGGGAAATGAGCAGTTCTTC

V: TRBV19
J: TRBJ2-1
D: .
size: .
CDR3: CASSPTGLGNEQFF
DNA: TGTGCCAGTAGTCCCACAGGGCTGGGCAATGAGCAGTTCTTC

V: TRBV11-2
J: TRBJ1-5
D: TRBD1
size: .
CDR3: CASSLQGGRQPQHF
DNA: TGTGCCAGCAGCTTACAGGGGGGAAGGCAGCCCCAGCATTTT

V: TRBV6-1
J: TRBJ2-3
D: .
size: .
CDR3: CASSDPGTVTDTQYF
DNA: TGTGCCAGCAGTGATCCCGGGACTGTCACAGATACGCAGTATTTT

V: TRBV5-1
J: TRBJ1-1
D: TRBD1
size: .
CDR3: CASSLGWDRALRAFF
DNA: TGCGCCAGCAGCTTGGGGTGGGACAGGGCCCTGCGAGCTTTCTTT

V: TRBV5-1
J: TRBJ2-1
D: .
size: .
CDR3: CASSLVLREQFF
DNA: TGCGCCAGCAGCTTGGTTCTTCGTGAGCAGTTCTTC

V: TRBV27
J: TRBJ2-7
D: TRBD2
size: .
CDR3: CASSLRGLAYEQYF
DNA: TGTGCCAGCAGTTTAAGGGGACTAGCTTACGAGCAGTACTTC

V: TRBV7-3
J: TRBJ2-1
D: .
size: .
CDR3: CASSLSGVNEQFF
DNA: TGTGCCAGCAGCTTATCAGGGGTTAATGAGCAGTTCTTC

V: TRBV18
J: TRBJ1-1
D: .
size: few
CDR3: CASSRDTLRGAFF
DNA: TGTGCCAGCTCACGGGACACCCTACGGGGAGCTTTCTTT

V: TRBV6-5
J: TRBJ1-2
D: .
size: .
CDR3: CASSIGSGYTF
DNA: TGTGCCAGCTCCATTGGGAGTGGCTACACCTTC

V: TRBV6-6
J: TRBJ1-5
D: .
size: .
CDR3: CASSYSWGDQPQHF
DNA: TGTGCCAGCAGTTACTCCTGGGGCGATCAGCCCCAGCATTTT